This T cell receptor (beta chain) was identified during a study of patients and donors after allogeneic stem cell transplantation. Each CDR3 protein is one row after TCRdb ran MiXCR on the RT-PCR reads. This table has roughly 200,000 distinct CDR3 sequences, roughly two fifths appearing once. The CDR3 has 16 amino acids. CDR1 is SGDLS and CDR2 is YYNGEE in the germline V gene. The ends were cut back, 0 bases at V and 4 bases at J, with 16 bases in the middle. This sequence joins TRBV9 and TRBJ2-5; D is tentatively TRBD1 or TRBD2 (5 bases each). This receptor was identified in a human donor who was either an allogeneic HSCT recipient or a stem cell or donor lymphocyte infusion donor (not recorded which). It is not recorded whose cells these are; they may come from a transplant donor. The sequencing sample was made of blood, either unsorted or a sorted T cell fraction (not recorded which). CDR3 sequence: CASSVGGTPLGETQYF. Here the CDR3 DNA reads TGTGCCAGCAGCGTAGGGGGGACCCCATTAGGAGAGACCCAGTACTTC.